Listed below are T cell receptor beta chains from one sample, sequenced in a study of molecular identifiers for immune sequencing clone quantification. TCRdb re-derived calls from the PCR reads in MiXCR, one entry per CDR3 protein. The sample holds more than 550,000 distinct CDR3 sequences, around 25% seen once. Sequenced: naive CD8+ T cells from blood, with Jurkat cell RNA spiked in. These receptors originate from a human donor in good health. Some libraries in this study had Jurkat cell RNA spiked in. CDR3s include the opening cysteine and the closing phenylalanine or tryptophan. The D gene is left open where the match is weak. Not all rows give a size; the values are once, few, many and, for expanded clones, a class.

cdr3_nt cdr3_aa j_call d_call clone_size v_call
TGTGCCAGCTCACCAGCAGGTAACTCCTACGAGCAGTACTTC CASSPAGNSYEQYF TRBJ2-7 NA many TRBV12-3/TRBV12-4
TGTCCCAGCAGGCCCGAACTCACAGGGCTCCTCCACTTT CPSRPELTGLLHF TRBJ1-6 NA few TRBV12-3/TRBV12-4
TGTGCCAGCAGTGAGAAATTGGCGGGAGGGCCGGGTGATGAGCAGTTCTTC CASSEKLAGGPGDEQFF TRBJ2-1 TRBD2 NA TRBV6-2/TRBV6-3
TGTGCCAGCAGCTTACTAGCGGGAGGAGCAGATACGCAGTATTTT CASSLLAGGADTQYF TRBJ2-3 TRBD2 many TRBV28
TGTGCCAGCAGTTACTATGTAGCGGGCGTCCTAATGAATGAGCAGTTCTTC CASSYYVAGVLMNEQFF TRBJ2-1 TRBD2 NA TRBV6-2/TRBV6-3
TGCGCCAGCAGCCAAGATAGGGCGCAGCAGTTCTTC CASSQDRAQQFF TRBJ2-1 NA few TRBV4-1
TGTGCCAGCAGCCAACTTACAGGCTCTGGAAACACCATATATTTT CASSQLTGSGNTIYF TRBJ1-3 NA NA TRBV3-1
TGTGCCAGCAGGGGGGTACTAGCGGAGCCCCAAGAGACCCAGTACTTC CASRGVLAEPQETQYF TRBJ2-5 TRBD2 few TRBV7-9
TGTGCCAGCAGTTCTCTTACCGGGGTCTACAATGAGCAGTTCTTC CASSSLTGVYNEQFF TRBJ2-1 NA few TRBV28
TGTGCCAGCAGCTTGGGGAGCGACGAGCAGTACTTC CASSLGSDEQYF TRBJ2-7 NA many TRBV7-9
TGTGCCAGCAGTATTAATCCGGGAGTGGAGACCCAGTACTTC CASSINPGVETQYF TRBJ2-5 NA NA TRBV6-6
TGTGCCAGCAGTCCAGACAGCCTCACAGATACGCAGTATTTT CASSPDSLTDTQYF TRBJ2-3 NA many TRBV12-3/TRBV12-4
TGTGCCAGCACCCGGGCCGGCAGCTCTGGAACCACCATATATTTT CASTRAGSSGTTIYF TRBJ1-3 NA NA TRBV9